Each of the 32 T cell receptor beta chains below was sequenced from the same sample in a study of T cell responses to AZD1222 COVID-19 vaccine. The assay was immunoSEQ multiplex PCR, and TCRdb's table has in-frame clones only and misses some. Altogether under 100,000 clones are present, roughly 90% being singletons, with the ten largest covering about 5.2%. Sequences were derived from peripheral blood, sampled on day 0 of AZD1222 vaccination. Receptor source: an adult in good health.

The genes are TRBV7-2 and TRBJ2-1, with 10 bases lining up with TRBD2. The V and J ends lost 4 bases and 7 bases, in that order; junction bases with no gene match: 7. This CDR3 has 15 residues. Per the germline V gene, CDR1 is SGHTA and CDR2 is FQGNSA. The CDR3 here is CASSSSGGAGNEQFF. CDR3 DNA sequence: TGTGCCAGCAGCTCAAGCGGGGGGGCTGGTAATGAGCAGTTCTTC.

The V gene is TRBV3-1 (or the pseudogene TRBV3-2), the J gene TRBJ1-3; 9 bases match TRBD1. Germline CDR1 is LGHDT and CDR2 is YNNKEL (reference sequence). The CDR3 runs to 15 residues. With V trimmed by 2 bases and J by 8 bases, 7 bases remained unmatched. The CDR3 DNA reads TGTGCCAGCAGCCAAACCGGGACAGGGAGAGACACCATATATTTT. Residues: CASSQTGTGRDTIYF.

This chain connects TRBV5-5 to TRBJ1-1, with D hard to call. Between the trimmed V and J ends, which lost 0 bases and 1 base, there was a span of 7 bases. Per the germline V gene, CDR1 is SGHKS and CDR2 is YYEKEE (reference sequence). This CDR3 is 14 amino acids long. The CDR3 loop reads CASSLVAQNTEAFF. The CDR3 region has the DNA TGTGCCAGCAGCTTGGTGGCGCAGAACACTGAAGCTTTCTTT.

The V and J genes are TRBV5-5 and TRBJ2-3; D is undetermined. From germline, CDR1 is SGHKS and CDR2 YYEKEE (reference sequence). The CDR3 runs 14 residues. V dropped 0 bases and J dropped 0 bases, with 5 bases sitting between them. CDR3 bases: TGTGCCAGCAGCTTGGCCATCAGCACAGATACGCAGTATTTT. It yields the protein CASSLAISTDTQYF.

This clone came up once. CDR3 DNA sequence: TGTGCCAGCAGTTTAAGCCGCGGCGCGGGTGGCTACACCTTC. Protein product: CASSLSRGAGGYTF. The chain couples TRBV27 to TRBJ1-2; D unclear. Per germline, CDR1 MNHEY and CDR2 SMNVEV (reference sequence). The CDR3 loop spans 14 amino acids. Trimming cost V 2 bases and J 7 bases, with 14 bases left between them.

This chain uses TRBV2 with TRBJ2-7; D call uncertain. Germline V gene sequence: CDR1 SNHLY, CDR2 FYNNEI. V shed 4 bases and J shed 9 bases, with 10 bases lying between them. The CDR3 length is 11 residues. Written as DNA, the CDR3 is TGTGCCAGCAGTGGAAACATGAGGCAGTACTTC. This sequence encodes CASSGNMRQYF.

V and J are TRBV10-2 and TRBJ2-6; D gene unclear. This CDR3 has 16 residues. V lost 4 bases to trimming and J lost 0 bases, with 10 bases between them. In germline, CDR1 is WSHSY, CDR2 SAAADI. The CDR3 sequence is CASSGVGPSGANVLTF. As DNA, the CDR3 is TGCGCCAGCAGTGGAGTGGGTCCCTCTGGGGCCAACGTCCTGACTTTC.

The V call is TRBV2, the J call TRBJ2-5, with D possibly TRBD2 on 6 matching bases. The CDR3 length is 15 residues. The V end lost 6 bases, the J end lost 2 bases, and 16 bases lay between the germline ends. The germline V gene has CDR1 SNHLY and CDR2 FYNNEI. Here the CDR3 reads CASRSGTGAQETQYF. CDR3 bases: TGTGCCAGCAGATCCGGGACGGGAGCTCAAGAGACCCAGTACTTC. Full variable domain (outside the CDR3, taken from reference TRBV2 and TRBJ2-5): EPEVTQTPSHQVTQMGQEVILRCVPISNHLYFYWYRQILGQKVEFLVSFYNNEISEKSEIFDDQFSVERPDGSNFTLKIRSTKLEDSAMYFCASRSGTGAQETQYFGPGTRLLVL.

The J gene is TRBJ2-3, the V gene TRBV14; no reliable D call. The germline V gene encodes CDR1 SGHDN and CDR2 FVKESK. Between the trimmed V and J ends, which lost 4 bases and 5 bases, there was a span of 10 bases. The CDR3 is 13 residues long. CDR3 coding DNA: TGTGCCAGCAGCCCTAACCTTGGAGATACGCAGTATTTT. It is translated as CASSPNLGDTQYF.

V is TRBV2 and J is TRBJ1-4; D is undetermined. The CDR3 sequence is 10 residues long. Germline lookup yields CDR1 SNHLY and CDR2 FYNNEI. V lost 8 bases, J lost 5 bases, and 3 bases lay in between. The CDR3: CASANEKLFF. In DNA, the CDR3 is TGTGCCAGCGCAAATGAAAAACTGTTTTTT.

The rearrangement links TRBV6-5 to TRBJ1-1; D unclear. CDR3 length equals 13 residues. Looked up from germline, CDR1 is MNHEY and CDR2 is SVGAGI. The ends were cut back, 6 bases at V and 8 bases at J, with 16 bases in the middle. The CDR3 DNA reads as TGTGCCAGCAGGACGGACGCCTCGACGGAAGCTTTCTTT. Residues: CASRTDASTEAFF.

V is TRBV7-2 and J is TRBJ1-3, with D uncertain. This CDR3 contains 15 residues. Germline CDR1 is SGHTA and CDR2 is FQGNSA. The V gene lost 1 base and the J gene lost 0 bases, with 7 bases spanning the gap. CDR3 DNA: TGTGCCAGCAGCTTAGACCCGTCCTCTGGAAACACCATATATTTT. Translation: CASSLDPSSGNTIYF.

The chain employs TRBV15 and TRBJ1-2; 10 positions agree with TRBD1. The germline V gene encodes CDR1 LNHNV and CDR2 YYDKDF (reference sequence). The CDR3 is 15 residues long. J was trimmed by 4 bases and V by 2 bases; bases with no gene match: 4. CDR3: CATSRYGTGAYGYTF. The CDR3 DNA sequence: TGTGCCACCAGCAGATATGGGACAGGGGCCTATGGCTACACCTTC.

The J gene is TRBJ2-5, the V gene TRBV14, with D uncertain. Trimming pared 2 bases from V and 5 bases from J, leaving 15 bases between. CDR3 length equals 15 residues. Germline V gives CDR1 SGHDN, CDR2 FVKESK. In nucleotides, the CDR3 is TGTGCCAGCAGCCAAACCCTGGGCCTCTCGGAGACCCAGTACTTC. Amino acids: CASSQTLGLSETQYF. The variable domain in full, with the rest retrieved from reference TRBV14 and TRBJ2-5, is EAGVTQFPSHSVIEKGQTVTLRCDPISGHDNLYWYRRVMGKEIKFLLHFVKESKQDESGMPNNRFLAERTGGTYSTLKVQPAELEDSGVYFCASSQTLGLSETQYFGPGTRLLVL.

The sample holds a few counts of this clone. The chain combines TRBV10-1 with TRBJ2-2; D remains unclear. Trimming pared 5 bases from V and 2 bases from J, leaving 3 bases between. The germline gives CDR1 WNHNN, CDR2 SYGVQD (reference sequence). CDR3 length equals 12 residues. CDR3 residues: CASSYNTGELFF. DNA for the CDR3: TGCGCCAGCAGTTACAACACCGGGGAGCTGTTTTTT.

The chain has TRBV28 and TRBJ1-5, with a weak D call TRBD1 (5 bases). Germline CDR1 is MDHEN and CDR2 is SYDVKM. V was clipped by 5 bases and J by 2 bases, with 22 bases between them. This CDR3 spans 18 amino acids. For the CDR3, the DNA is TGTGCCAGCAGTAGTTACCGGGACTTCTCCGGAGGCAATCAGCCCCAGCATTTT. Amino acids: CASSSYRDFSGGNQPQHF.

The chain carries TRBV30 and TRBJ1-1; no clear D. The CDR3 is made up of 13 amino acids. Germline V gene data show CDR1 as GTSNPN and CDR2 as SVGIG (reference sequence). V shed 3 bases and J shed 6 bases, with 14 bases lying between them. The CDR3 nucleotides read TGTGCCTGGAGCCAACGTAGGACTCCTGAAGCTTTCTTT. Translation: CAWSQRRTPEAFF.

This rearrangement joins TRBV5-1 to TRBJ2-7, with D possibly being TRBD1 or TRBD2 (5 bases each). V lost 2 bases and J 3 bases, leaving 15 bases between the germline ends. This CDR3 region has 15 residues. CDR1 and CDR2 (germline): SGHRS, YFSETQ. CDR3 region: CASSFGTGSVYEQYF. CDR3 coding DNA: TGCGCCAGCAGCTTCGGGACGGGATCCGTCTACGAGCAGTACTTC.

The V gene is TRBV19, the J gene TRBJ1-1; D gene ambiguous. Germline V CDR1 and CDR2: LNHDA, SQIVND (reference sequence). V lost 5 bases to trimming and J lost 6 bases, with 16 bases between them. The CDR3 covers 14 residues. The CDR3 sequence is CASSVYLDRAEAFF. DNA for the CDR3: TGTGCCAGTAGTGTCTATTTGGATAGAGCTGAAGCTTTCTTT.

This rearrangement joins TRBV28 to TRBJ1-5; D perhaps matches TRBD1 (5 bases). This CDR3 region has 13 residues. Germline V gene data show CDR1 as MDHEN and CDR2 as SYDVKM. Trimming left V 8 bases short and J 7 bases short, with 15 bases between. This CDR3 is CASGRGVEQPQHF. The CDR3 coding sequence is TGTGCCAGCGGGCGGGGCGTGGAACAGCCCCAGCATTTT. Supplemented by reference TRBV28 and TRBJ1-5, the full variable domain reads DVKVTQSSRYLVKRTGEKVFLECVQDMDHENMFWYRQDPGLGLRLIYFSYDVKMKEKGDIPEGYSVSREKKERFSLILESASTNQTSMYLCASGRGVEQPQHFGDGTRLSIL.

The rearrangement links TRBV7-2 to TRBJ2-7; D ambiguous. The germline V and J ends were trimmed by 0 bases and 0 bases, with 3 bases remaining between them. The CDR3 totals 13 residues. Germline CDR1 is SGHTA and CDR2 is FQGNSA. The chain's CDR3 is CASSLASSYEQYF. CDR3 in DNA: TGTGCCAGCAGCTTAGCGAGCTCCTACGAGCAGTACTTC.

The CDR3 nucleotides are TGTGCTAGTGGTAGAGGACAGGGAGCAACAGATACGCAGTATTTT. Protein product: CASGRGQGATDTQYF. The V gene is TRBV12-5, the J gene TRBJ2-3; 8 bases line up with TRBD1. CDR1 is LGHNT and CDR2 is FRNRAP in the germline V gene. The CDR3 runs to 15 residues. The junction had 7 bases not matched to a gene; V was cut back by 5 bases and J by 3 bases.

The V call is TRBV5-1, the J call TRBJ2-7; 10 bases match TRBD1. The CDR3 has 15 residues. V was pared by 2 bases and J by 2 bases, with 4 bases of the junction left unmatched. Germline V gene data show CDR1 as SGHRS and CDR2 as YFSETQ. CDR3 nucleotides: TGCGCCAGCAGCTTCTCGGGACAGGGGCCCTACGAGCAGTACTTC. Translated: CASSFSGQGPYEQYF.

The V gene is TRBV5-4, the J gene TRBJ1-6, with 8 bases lining up with TRBD1. This CDR3 comprises 16 residues. V was pared by 0 bases and J by 9 bases, with 8 bases of the junction left unmatched. CDR1 SGHNT and CDR2 YYREEE come from the germline V gene (reference sequence). This chain's CDR3 is CASSLAGGQGSSPLHF. The CDR3 DNA is TGTGCCAGCAGCTTGGCGGGAGGACAGGGTAGTTCACCCCTCCACTTT.

The rearrangement links TRBV10-3 to TRBJ2-5; 8 positions agree with TRBD1. The CDR3 is made up of 15 amino acids. Germline CDR1 ENHRY, CDR2 SYGVKD. J gave up 4 bases and V 2 bases, and 6 bases lay outside the gene matches. The CDR3 coding sequence is TGTGCCATCAGTGAGAGAGGACAGGGTTTAGAGACCCAGTACTTC. This translates into CAISERGQGLETQYF.

This chain connects TRBV28 to TRBJ2-7; D remains ambiguous. CDR1 and CDR2 from the germline V gene are MDHEN and SYDVKM. The CDR3 covers 14 residues. Trimming cost V 10 bases and J 1 base, with 17 bases left between them. The CDR3 DNA reads TGTGCCACCACCCAGTCTTCGGCTTCCTACGAGCAGTACTTC. It specifies CATTQSSASYEQYF.

The chain joins TRBV2 to TRBJ2-3; D unclear. CDR3 length: 13 amino acids. Germline-derived CDR1 and CDR2 are SNHLY and FYNNEI. Trimming pared 3 bases from V and 2 bases from J, leaving 6 bases between. The CDR3 reads CASSDRLTDTQYF. The CDR3 coding sequence is TGTGCCAGCAGTGACCGACTCACAGATACGCAGTATTTT. Full variable domain (remainder filled in from reference TRBV2 and TRBJ2-3): EPEVTQTPSHQVTQMGQEVILRCVPISNHLYFYWYRQILGQKVEFLVSFYNNEISEKSEIFDDQFSVERPDGSNFTLKIRSTKLEDSAMYFCASSDRLTDTQYFGPGTRLTVL.

This chain uses TRBV27 with TRBJ2-7; no clear D gene. Trimming stripped 8 bases from V and 2 bases from J, with 19 bases between. CDR3 length: 15 residues. Germline-derived CDR1 and CDR2 are MNHEY and SMNVEV (reference sequence). The CDR3 sequence is CASSHRGSKTYEQYF. CDR3 DNA sequence: TGTGCCAGCTCCCACCGCGGCAGCAAAACCTACGAGCAGTACTTC.

The chain couples TRBV10-3 to TRBJ2-7; no clear D gene. There are 12 residues in the CDR3. V lost 3 bases to trimming and J lost 1 base, with 4 bases between them. CDR1 and CDR2 (germline): ENHRY, SYGVKD. The CDR3 DNA sequence: TGTGCCATCAGTGAATCGTCCTACGAGCAGTACTTC. It yields the protein CAISESSYEQYF.

The J gene is TRBJ2-7, the V gene TRBV10-3, with 11 bases that match TRBD1. Germline V gene sequence: CDR1 ENHRY, CDR2 SYGVKD. There are 15 residues in the CDR3. After removal of 3 bases from V and 6 bases from J, the junction contained 7 bases not matched to a gene. CDR3 residues: CAISDRDRGGFEQYF. The CDR3 region has the DNA TGTGCCATCAGTGATAGGGACAGGGGGGGCTTCGAGCAGTACTTC.

This clone was observed once. This chain uses TRBV7-8 with TRBJ1-5; possibly TRBD1 for D (5 bases). Germline V gene lookup returns CDR1 SGHVS and CDR2 FQNEAQ. The CDR3 has 13 residues. Trimming removed 1 base at V and 11 bases at J, with 12 bases between. In DNA, the CDR3 is TGTGCCAGCAGCTTAGAGGCGGCGGGGGCCCAGCATTTT. It yields the protein CASSLEAAGAQHF.

V is TRBV3-1 (or the pseudogene TRBV3-2) and J is TRBJ2-3, with 7 bases that match TRBD2. This CDR3 is 16 amino acids long. Looked up from germline, CDR1 is LGHDT and CDR2 is YNNKEL (reference sequence). The junction had 8 bases not matched to a gene; V was cut back by 4 bases and J by 1 base. In DNA form, the CDR3 reads TGTGCCAGCAGCCCGGGGGGAGGGTGGGGCACAGATACGCAGTATTTT. Residues: CASSPGGGWGTDTQYF.